This TCR beta chain was documented in a study of technical replicates of blood from several donors. Clones were sequenced by immunoSEQ multiplex PCR, and TCRdb holds only the in-frame ones, with some missing. The sample holds under 95,000 clones; roughly 96% are singletons and the top ten take roughly 0.28%. The clonotype originates from a human donor in good health. Input material: T cells isolated from PBMCs.

The CDR3 is CASSPGETQYF. DNA for the CDR3: TGTGCCAGCAGCCCCGGGGAGACCCAGTACTTC. This sequence joins TRBV7-6 and TRBJ2-5, with D unresolved. The V and J ends lost 5 bases and 5 bases respectively, with 6 bases between them. This CDR3 is built from 11 residues. Germline CDR1 SGHVS, CDR2 FNYEAQ.